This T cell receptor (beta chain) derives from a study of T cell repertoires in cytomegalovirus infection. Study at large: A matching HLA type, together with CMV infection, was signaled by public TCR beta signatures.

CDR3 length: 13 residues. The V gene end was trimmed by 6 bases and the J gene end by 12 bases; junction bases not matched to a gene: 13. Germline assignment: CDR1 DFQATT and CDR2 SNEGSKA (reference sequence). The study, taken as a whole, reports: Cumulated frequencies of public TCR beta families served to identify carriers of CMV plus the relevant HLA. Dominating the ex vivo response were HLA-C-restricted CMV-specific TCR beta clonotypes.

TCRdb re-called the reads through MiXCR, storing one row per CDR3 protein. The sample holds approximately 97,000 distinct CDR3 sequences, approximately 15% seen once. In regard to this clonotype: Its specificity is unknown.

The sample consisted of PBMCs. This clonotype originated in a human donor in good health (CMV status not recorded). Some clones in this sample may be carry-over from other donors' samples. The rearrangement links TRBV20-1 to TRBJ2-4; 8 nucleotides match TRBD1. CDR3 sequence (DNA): TGCAGTGCGAGGAAGGGGCAGGGGGCTAATCAGTACTTC. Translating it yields CSARKGQGANQYF.